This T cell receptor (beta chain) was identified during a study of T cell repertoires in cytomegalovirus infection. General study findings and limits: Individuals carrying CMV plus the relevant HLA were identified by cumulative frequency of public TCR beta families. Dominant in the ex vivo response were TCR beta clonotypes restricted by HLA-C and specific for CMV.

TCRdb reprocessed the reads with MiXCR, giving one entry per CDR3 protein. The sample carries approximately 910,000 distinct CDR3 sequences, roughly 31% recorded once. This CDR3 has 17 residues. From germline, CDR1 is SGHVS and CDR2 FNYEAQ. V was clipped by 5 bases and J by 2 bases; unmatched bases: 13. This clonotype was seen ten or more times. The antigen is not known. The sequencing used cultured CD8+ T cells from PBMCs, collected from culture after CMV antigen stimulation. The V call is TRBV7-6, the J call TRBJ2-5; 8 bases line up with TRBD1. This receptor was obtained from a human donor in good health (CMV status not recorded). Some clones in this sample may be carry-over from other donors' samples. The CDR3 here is CASSPSLRNRGQETQYF. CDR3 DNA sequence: TGTGCCAGCAGCCCGTCCCTTCGAAACAGGGGGCAAGAGACCCAGTACTTC.